The clone carrying this T cell receptor (beta chain) was seen many times. The CDR3 consists of 16 residues. The germline gives CDR1 MDHEN, CDR2 SYDVKM. The V segment lost 6 bases and the J segment 2 bases; nucleotides outside the gene matches: 9. One entry per CDR3 protein results from TCRdb running MiXCR on the 5' RACE reads. The sample has about 80,000 distinct CDR3 sequences, approximately 9.1% seen once. The data were taken from a study of early T cells in non-severe SARS-CoV-2 infection. This TCR derives from an adult who was a healthcare worker with PCR-confirmed SARS-CoV-2 infection or an uninfected control (not recorded which). The specimen sequenced was whole blood. The chain couples TRBV28 to TRBJ2-3, with TRBD2 identical over 9 bases. CDR3 sequence: CASSPGLAGTTDTQYF. CDR3 nucleotide sequence: TGTGCCAGCAGCCCTGGCCTAGCGGGAACCACAGATACGCAGTATTTT. Based on the CDR3 plus reference TRBV28 and TRBJ2-3, the full variable domain is DVKVTQSSRYLVKRTGEKVFLECVQDMDHENMFWYRQDPGLGLRLIYFSYDVKMKEKGDIPEGYSVSREKKERFSLILESASTNQTSMYLCASSPGLAGTTDTQYFGPGTRLTVL.